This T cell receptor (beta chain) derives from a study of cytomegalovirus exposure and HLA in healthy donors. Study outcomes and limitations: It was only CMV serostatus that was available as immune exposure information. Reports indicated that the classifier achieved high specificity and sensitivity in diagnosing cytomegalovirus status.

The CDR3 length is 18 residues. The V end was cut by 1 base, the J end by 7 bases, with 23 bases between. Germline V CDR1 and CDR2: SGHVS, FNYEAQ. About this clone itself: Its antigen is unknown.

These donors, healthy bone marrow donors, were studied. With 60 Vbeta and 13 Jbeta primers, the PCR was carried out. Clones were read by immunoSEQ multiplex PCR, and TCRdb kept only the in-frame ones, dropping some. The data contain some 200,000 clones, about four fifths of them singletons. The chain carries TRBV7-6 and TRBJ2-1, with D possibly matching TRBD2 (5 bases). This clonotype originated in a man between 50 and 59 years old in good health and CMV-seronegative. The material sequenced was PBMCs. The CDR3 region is CASSLGPRAEVRGNEQFF. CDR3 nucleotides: TGTGCCAGCAGCTTAGGACCGAGGGCGGAGGTGCGTGGGAATGAGCAGTTCTTC.